Below are 13 T cell receptor beta chains sequenced from a single sample in a study of CXCR3-negative and CXCR3-positive naive CD8 T cells. TRB cDNA libraries were made by UMI-labeled 5' RACE. Reanalyzing the 5' RACE reads, TCRdb keeps one entry per CDR3 protein, without DNA. This sample's table reports just under 90,000 distinct CDR3 sequences. Study-wide points: TRB CDR3s were more hydrophobic in CXCR3-positive than in CXCR3-negative naive cells.

Antigens of these TCRs are unknown. The sample taken for sequencing was naive CXCR3+ CD8+ T cells from blood. The sample's subset: CD45RO-CCR7+CD27+CD95- naive CD8+ T cells expressing CXCR3 (TNR3+). These receptors were obtained from a human donor in good health. Some clones in this sample may be carry-over from other donors' samples.

The chain carries TRBV28 and TRBJ2-3; no DNA is available, so the TRBD1 call from TCRdb remains unchecked. Germline assignment: CDR1 MDHEN and CDR2 SYDVKM. This CDR3 region has 15 residues. The CDR3: CASSPRTGGGDTQYF.

The V call is TRBV27, the J call TRBJ2-5; the TRBD1 assignment by TCRdb is unverifiable without DNA. Looked up from germline, CDR1 is MNHEY and CDR2 is SMNVEV (reference sequence). CDR3 length equals 13 residues. CDR3 loop: CASGHTDQETQYF.

The chain employs TRBV20-1 and TRBJ1-1. The V gene's germline CDR1 is DFQATT and CDR2 SNEGSKA (reference sequence). The CDR3 is 14 residues long. The chain's CDR3 is CSARDHRIYTEAFF.

CDR3 sequence: CASSPLAQAKNIQYF. The chain links TRBV4-1 to TRBJ2-4; with no DNA, the TCRdb D assignment of TRBD1 cannot be verified. Germline assignment: CDR1 MGHRA and CDR2 YSYEKL. There are 15 residues in the CDR3.

V gene TRBV9 combines with J gene TRBJ2-1; no DNA is available, so the TRBD2 call from TCRdb remains unchecked. Germline lookup yields CDR1 SGDLS and CDR2 YYNGEE. The CDR3 sequence is 17 residues long. The CDR3 sequence: CASSAGTSGASYNEQFF.

This chain links TRBV6-5 with TRBJ2-3; TCRdb indicates TRBD2, and absent DNA this call remains unverified. The CDR3 runs to 14 residues. Germline loops: CDR1 MNHEY, CDR2 SVGAGI. CDR3 protein: CASSWALGAVTQYF.

The rearrangement links TRBV5-4 to TRBJ2-7. This CDR3 comprises 12 residues. CDR1 is SGHNT, CDR2 YYREEE, per germline (reference sequence). The CDR3 reads CASSLNTYEQYF.

The chain employs TRBV19 and TRBJ2-7; without DNA, the TCRdb call of TRBD2 cannot be checked. This CDR3 region has 18 residues. The germline CDR1 and CDR2 sequences are LNHDA and SQIVND (reference sequence). The CDR3 loop is CASSTGTSGRSTSYEQYF.

The V call is TRBV11-2, the J call TRBJ2-2; TCRdb indicates TRBD2, and absent DNA this call remains unverified. CDR1 and CDR2 (germline): SGHAT, FQNNGV. CDR3 length equals 17 residues. The CDR3 spells CASSEGPGLAGPGELFF.

The genes are TRBV20-1 and TRBJ2-3; TCRdb names TRBD2, which stays unverified in the absence of DNA. CDR3 size: 15 residues. The V gene's germline CDR1 is DFQATT and CDR2 SNEGSKA (reference sequence). The CDR3: CSARDREGVTDTQYF.

The CDR3 protein is CASSYYPGLFSSGANVLTF. The chain couples TRBV6-5 to TRBJ2-6; TCRdb returns TRBD1, unconfirmable since there is no DNA. Germline CDR1 and CDR2: MNHEY and SVGAGI. The CDR3 is 19 residues long.

This chain links TRBV19 with TRBJ2-7; TCRdb designates TRBD2, a call that cannot be tested without DNA. Per germline, CDR1 LNHDA and CDR2 SQIVND (reference sequence). The CDR3 is made up of 14 amino acids. Here the CDR3 reads CASSSSAGSYEQYF.

The chain links TRBV19 to TRBJ2-7; TCRdb's D call, TRBD1, is unchecked because there is no DNA. The V gene's germline CDR1 is LNHDA and CDR2 SQIVND (reference sequence). The length of the CDR3 is 17 residues. CDR3 in amino acids: CASSDSPPGHPSYEQYF.